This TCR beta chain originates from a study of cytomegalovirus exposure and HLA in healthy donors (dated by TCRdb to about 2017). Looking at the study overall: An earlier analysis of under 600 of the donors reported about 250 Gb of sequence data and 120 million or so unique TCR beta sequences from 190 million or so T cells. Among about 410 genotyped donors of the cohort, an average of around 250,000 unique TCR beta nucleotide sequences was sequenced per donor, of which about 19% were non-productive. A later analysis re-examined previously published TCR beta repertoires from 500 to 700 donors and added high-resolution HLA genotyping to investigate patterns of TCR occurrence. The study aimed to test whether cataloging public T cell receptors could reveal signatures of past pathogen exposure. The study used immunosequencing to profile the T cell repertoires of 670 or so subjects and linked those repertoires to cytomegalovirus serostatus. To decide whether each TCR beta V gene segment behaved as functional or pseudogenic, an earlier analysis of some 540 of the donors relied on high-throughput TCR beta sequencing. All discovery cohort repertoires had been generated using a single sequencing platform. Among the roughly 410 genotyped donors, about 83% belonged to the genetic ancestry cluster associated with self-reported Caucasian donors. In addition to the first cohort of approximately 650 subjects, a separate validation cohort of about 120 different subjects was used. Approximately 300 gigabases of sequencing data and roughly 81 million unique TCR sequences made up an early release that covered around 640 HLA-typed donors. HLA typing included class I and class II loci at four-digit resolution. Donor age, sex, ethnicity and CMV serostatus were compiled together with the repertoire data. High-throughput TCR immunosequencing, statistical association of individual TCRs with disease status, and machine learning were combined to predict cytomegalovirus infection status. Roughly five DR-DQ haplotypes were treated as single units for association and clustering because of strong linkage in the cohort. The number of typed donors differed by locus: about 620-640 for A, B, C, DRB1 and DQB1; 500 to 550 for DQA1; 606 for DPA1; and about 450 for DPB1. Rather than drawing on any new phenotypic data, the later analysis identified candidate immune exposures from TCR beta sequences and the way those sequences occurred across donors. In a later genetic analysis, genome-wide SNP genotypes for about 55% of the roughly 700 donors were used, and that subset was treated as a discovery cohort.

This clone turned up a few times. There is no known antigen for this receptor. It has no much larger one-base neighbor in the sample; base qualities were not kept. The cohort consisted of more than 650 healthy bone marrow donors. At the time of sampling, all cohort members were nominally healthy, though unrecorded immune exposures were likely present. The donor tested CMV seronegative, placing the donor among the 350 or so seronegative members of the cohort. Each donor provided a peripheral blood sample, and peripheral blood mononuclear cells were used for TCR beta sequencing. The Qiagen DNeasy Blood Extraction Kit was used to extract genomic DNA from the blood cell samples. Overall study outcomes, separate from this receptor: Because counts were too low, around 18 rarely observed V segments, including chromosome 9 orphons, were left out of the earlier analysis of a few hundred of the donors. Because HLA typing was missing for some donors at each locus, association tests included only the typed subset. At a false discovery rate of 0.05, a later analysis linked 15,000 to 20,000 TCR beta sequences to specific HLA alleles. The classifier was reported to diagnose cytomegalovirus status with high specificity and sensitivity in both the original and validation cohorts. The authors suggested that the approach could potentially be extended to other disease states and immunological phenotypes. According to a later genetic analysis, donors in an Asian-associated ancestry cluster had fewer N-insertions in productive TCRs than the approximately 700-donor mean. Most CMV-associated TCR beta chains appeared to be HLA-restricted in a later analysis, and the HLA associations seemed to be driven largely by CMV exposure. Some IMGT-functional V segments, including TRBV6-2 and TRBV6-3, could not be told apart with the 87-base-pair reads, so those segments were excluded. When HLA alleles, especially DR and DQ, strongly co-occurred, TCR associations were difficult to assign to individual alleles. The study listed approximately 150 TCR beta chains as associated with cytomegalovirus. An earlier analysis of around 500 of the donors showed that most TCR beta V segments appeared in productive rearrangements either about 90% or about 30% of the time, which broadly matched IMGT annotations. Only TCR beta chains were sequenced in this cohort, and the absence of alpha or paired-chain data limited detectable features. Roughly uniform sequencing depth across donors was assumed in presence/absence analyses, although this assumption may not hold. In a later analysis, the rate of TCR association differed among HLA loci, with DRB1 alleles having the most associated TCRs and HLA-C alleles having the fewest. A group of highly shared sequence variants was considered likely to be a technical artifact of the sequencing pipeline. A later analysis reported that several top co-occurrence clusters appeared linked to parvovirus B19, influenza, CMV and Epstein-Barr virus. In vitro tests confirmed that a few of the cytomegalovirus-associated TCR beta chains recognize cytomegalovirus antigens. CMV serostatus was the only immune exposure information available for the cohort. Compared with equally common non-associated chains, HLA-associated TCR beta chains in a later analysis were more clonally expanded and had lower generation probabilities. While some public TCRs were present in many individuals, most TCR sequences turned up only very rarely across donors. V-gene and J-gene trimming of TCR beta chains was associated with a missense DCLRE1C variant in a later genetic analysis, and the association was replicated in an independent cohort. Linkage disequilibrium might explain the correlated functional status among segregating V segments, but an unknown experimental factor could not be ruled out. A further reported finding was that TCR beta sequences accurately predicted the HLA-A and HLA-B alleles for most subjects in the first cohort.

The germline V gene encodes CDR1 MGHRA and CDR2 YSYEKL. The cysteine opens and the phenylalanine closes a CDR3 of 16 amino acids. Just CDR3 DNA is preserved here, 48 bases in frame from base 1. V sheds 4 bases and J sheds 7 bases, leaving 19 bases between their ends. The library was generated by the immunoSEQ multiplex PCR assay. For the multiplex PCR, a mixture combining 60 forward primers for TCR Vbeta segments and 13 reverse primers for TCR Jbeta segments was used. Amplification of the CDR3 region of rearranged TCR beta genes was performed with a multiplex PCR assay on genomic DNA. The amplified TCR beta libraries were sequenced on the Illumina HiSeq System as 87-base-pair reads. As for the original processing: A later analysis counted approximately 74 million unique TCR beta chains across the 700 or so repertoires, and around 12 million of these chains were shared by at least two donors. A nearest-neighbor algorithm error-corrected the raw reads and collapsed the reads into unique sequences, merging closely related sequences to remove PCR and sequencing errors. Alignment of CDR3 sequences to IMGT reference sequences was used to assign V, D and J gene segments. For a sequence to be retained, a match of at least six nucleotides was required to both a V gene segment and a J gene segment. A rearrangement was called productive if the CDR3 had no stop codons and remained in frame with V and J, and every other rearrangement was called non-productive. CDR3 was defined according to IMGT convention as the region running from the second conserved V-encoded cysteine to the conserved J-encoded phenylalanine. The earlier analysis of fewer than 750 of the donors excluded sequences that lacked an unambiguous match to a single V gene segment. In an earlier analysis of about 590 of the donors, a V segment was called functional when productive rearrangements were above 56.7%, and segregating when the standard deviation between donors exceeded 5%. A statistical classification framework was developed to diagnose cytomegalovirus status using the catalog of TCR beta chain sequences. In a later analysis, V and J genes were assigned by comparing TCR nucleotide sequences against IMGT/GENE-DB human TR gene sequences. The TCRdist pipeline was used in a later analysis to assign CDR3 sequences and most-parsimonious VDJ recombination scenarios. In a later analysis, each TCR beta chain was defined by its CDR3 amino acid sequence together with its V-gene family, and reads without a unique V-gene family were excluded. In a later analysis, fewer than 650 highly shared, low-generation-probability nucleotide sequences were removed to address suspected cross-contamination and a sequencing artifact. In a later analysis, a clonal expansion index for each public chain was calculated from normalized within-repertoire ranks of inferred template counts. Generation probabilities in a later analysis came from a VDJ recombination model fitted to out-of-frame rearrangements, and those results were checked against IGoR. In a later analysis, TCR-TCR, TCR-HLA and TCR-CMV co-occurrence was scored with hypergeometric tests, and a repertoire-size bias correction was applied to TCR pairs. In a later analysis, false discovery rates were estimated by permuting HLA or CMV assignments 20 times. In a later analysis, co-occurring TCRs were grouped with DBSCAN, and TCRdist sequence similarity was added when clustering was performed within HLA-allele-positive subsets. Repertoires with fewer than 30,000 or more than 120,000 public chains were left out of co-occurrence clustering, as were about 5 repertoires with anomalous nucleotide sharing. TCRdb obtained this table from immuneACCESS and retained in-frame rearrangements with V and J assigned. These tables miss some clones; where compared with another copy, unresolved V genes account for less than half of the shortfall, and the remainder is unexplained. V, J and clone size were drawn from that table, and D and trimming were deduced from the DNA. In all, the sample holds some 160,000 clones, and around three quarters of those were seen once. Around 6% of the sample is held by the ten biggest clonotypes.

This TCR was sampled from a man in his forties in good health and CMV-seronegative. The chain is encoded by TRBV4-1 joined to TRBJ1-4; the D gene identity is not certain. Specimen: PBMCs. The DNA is TGCGCCAGCAGCCTTATCATGACTCCCCCTTCTGAAAAACTGTTTTTT. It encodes CASSLIMTPPSEKLFF.